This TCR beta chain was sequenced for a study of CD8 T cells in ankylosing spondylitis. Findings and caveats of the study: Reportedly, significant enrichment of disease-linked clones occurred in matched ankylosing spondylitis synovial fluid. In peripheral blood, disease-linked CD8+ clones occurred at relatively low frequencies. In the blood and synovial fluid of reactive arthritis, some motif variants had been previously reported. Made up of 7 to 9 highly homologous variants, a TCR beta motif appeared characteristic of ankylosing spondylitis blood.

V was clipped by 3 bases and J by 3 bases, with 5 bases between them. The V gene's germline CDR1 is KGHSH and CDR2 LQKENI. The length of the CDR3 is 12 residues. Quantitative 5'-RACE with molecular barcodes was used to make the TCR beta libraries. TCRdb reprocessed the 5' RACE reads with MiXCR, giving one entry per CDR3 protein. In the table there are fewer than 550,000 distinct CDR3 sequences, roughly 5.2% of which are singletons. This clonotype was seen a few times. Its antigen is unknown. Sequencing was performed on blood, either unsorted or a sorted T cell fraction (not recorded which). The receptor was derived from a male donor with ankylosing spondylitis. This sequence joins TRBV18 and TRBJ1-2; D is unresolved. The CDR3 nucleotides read TGTGCCAGCTCACCCCGATACTATGGCTACACCTTC. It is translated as CASSPRYYGYTF.